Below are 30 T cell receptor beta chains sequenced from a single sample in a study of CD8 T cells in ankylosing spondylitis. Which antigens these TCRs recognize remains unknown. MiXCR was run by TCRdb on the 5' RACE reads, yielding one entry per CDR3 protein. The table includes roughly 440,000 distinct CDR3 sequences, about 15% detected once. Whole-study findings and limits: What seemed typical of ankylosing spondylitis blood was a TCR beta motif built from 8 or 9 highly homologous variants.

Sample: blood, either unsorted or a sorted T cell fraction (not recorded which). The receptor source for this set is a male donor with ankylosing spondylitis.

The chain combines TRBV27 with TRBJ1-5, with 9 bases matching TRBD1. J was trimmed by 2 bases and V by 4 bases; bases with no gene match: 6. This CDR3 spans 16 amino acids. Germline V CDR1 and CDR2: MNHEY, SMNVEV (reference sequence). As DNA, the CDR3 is TGTGCCAGCAGTTACTCACAGGGGGCCGGCAATCAGCCCCAGCATTTT. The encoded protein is CASSYSQGAGNQPQHF.

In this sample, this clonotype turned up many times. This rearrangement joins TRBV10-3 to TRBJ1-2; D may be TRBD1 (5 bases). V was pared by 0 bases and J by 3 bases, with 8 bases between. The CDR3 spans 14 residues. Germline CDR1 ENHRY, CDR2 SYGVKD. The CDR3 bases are TGTGCCATCAGTGAGTCGCTGGGGGACTATGGCTACACCTTC. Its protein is CAISESLGDYGYTF.

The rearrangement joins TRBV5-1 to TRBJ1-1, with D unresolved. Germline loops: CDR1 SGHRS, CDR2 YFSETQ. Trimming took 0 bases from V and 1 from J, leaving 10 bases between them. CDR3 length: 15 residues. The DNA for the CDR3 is TGCGCCAGCAGCTTGGTGGTCACCTCGAACACTGAAGCTTTCTTT. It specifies CASSLVVTSNTEAFF.

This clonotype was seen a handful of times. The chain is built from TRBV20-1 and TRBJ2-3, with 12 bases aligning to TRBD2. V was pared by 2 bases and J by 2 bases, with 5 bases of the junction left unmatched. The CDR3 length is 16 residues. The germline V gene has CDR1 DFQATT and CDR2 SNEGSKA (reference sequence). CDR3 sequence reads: CSARKGLAGYTDTQYF. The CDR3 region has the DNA TGCAGTGCTAGAAAAGGACTAGCGGGATACACAGATACGCAGTATTTT.

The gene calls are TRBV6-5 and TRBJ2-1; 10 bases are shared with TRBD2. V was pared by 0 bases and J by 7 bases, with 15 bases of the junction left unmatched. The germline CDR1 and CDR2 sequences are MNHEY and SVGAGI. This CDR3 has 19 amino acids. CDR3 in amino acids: CASSYSSPSGGQGKNEQFF. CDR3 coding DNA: TGTGCCAGCAGTTACTCGAGTCCTAGCGGGGGCCAAGGGAAAAATGAGCAGTTCTTC.

CDR3 residues: CASSLVTPGQGQFF. CDR3 nucleotide sequence: TGTGCCAGCAGTTTAGTAACTCCGGGACAGGGGCAGTTCTTC. The genes are TRBV12-3 or TRBV12-4 and TRBJ2-1, with 9 bases aligning to TRBD1. V dropped 1 base and J dropped 12; count of bases not matched to a gene: 7. The CDR3 extends over 14 amino acids.

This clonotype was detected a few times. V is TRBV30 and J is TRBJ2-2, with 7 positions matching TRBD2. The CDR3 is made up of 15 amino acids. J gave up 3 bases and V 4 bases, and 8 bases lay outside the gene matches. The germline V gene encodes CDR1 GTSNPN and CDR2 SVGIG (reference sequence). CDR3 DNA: TGTGCCTGGAACCGCGGACTAGGTGACACCGGGGAGCTGTTTTTT. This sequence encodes CAWNRGLGDTGELFF.

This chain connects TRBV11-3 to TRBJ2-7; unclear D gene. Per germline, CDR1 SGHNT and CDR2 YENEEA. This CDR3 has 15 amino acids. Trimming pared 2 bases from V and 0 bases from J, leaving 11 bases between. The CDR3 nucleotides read TGTGCCAGCAGCTTACAACCGACGATCTCCTACGAGCAGTACTTC. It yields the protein CASSLQPTISYEQYF. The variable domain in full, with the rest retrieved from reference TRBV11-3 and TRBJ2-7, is EAGVVQSPRYKIIEKKQPVAFWCNPISGHNTLYWYLQNLGQGPELLIRYENEEAVDDSQLPKDRFSAERLKGVDSTLKIQPAELGDSAVYLCASSLQPTISYEQYFGPGTRLTVT.

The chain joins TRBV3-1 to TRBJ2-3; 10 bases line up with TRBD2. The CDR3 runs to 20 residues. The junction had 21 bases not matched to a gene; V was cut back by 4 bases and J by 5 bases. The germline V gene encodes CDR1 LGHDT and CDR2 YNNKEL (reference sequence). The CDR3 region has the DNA TGTGCCAGCAGCCGGAGCAAGATTCTCGCTAGGACTAGCGGTGGAGATACGCAGTATTTT. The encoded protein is CASSRSKILARTSGGDTQYF.

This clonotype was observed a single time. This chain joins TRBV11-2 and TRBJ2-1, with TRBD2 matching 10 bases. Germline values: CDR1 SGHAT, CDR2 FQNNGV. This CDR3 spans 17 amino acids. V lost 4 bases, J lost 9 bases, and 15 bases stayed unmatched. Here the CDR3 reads CASSSPRAASGSGEQFF. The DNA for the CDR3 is TGTGCCAGCAGCTCACCCAGGGCGGCTAGCGGGAGCGGTGAGCAGTTCTTC.

The CDR3, as DNA: TGTGCCAGCAGGACAGATTACTACGAGCAGTACTTC. Translation gives CASRTDYYEQYF. This sequence joins TRBV6-1 and TRBJ2-7, with D maybe TRBD1 (5 bases). The germline gives CDR1 MNHNS, CDR2 SASEGT. CDR3 size: 12 residues. Trimming cost V 6 bases and J 3 bases, with 9 bases left between them.

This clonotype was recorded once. DNA for the CDR3: TGTGCCAGCAGTGAACCGGGGAAGGGAACCAATGAGCAGTTCTTC. Translation: CASSEPGKGTNEQFF. The chain links TRBV6-1 to TRBJ2-1, with D perhaps matching TRBD2 (5 bases). The CDR3 has 15 residues. Germline loops: CDR1 MNHNS, CDR2 SASEGT. V gave up 2 bases and J gave up 6 bases, with 14 bases separating them.

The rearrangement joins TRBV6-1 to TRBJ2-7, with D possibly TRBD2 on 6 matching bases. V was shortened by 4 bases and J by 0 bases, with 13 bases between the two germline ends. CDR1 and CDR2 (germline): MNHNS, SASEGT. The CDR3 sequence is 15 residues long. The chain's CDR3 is CASSGRDRSSYEQYF. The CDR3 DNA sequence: TGTGCCAGCAGTGGGCGGGACCGCAGCTCCTACGAGCAGTACTTC.

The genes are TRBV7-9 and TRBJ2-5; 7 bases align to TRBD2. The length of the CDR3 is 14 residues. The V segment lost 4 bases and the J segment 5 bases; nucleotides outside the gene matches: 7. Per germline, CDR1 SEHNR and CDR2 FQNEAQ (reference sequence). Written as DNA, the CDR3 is TGTGCCAGCAGCTCCTCCGGGGGGTCGGAGACCCAGTACTTC. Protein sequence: CASSSSGGSETQYF.

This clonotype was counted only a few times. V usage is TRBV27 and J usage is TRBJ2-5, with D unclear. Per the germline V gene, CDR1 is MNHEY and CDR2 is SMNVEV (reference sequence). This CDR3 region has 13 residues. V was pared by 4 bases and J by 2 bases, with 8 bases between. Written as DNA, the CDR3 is TGTGCCAGCAGTTCACACGTGCAAGAGACCCAGTACTTC. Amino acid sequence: CASSSHVQETQYF.

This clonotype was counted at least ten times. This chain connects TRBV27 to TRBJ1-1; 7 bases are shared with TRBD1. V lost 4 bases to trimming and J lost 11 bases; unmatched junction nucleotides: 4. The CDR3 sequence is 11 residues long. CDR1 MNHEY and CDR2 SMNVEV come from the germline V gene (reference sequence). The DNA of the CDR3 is TGTGCCAGCAGTTCCAGACAGGGCGCTTTCTTT. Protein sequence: CASSSRQGAFF.

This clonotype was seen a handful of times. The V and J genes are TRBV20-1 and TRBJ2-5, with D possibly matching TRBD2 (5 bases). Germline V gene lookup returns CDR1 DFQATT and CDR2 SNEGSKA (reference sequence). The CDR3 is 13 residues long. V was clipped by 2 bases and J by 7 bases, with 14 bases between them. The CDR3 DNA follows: TGCAGTGCTAGACAGAGCGGAGCAGGGACCCAGTACTTC. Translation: CSARQSGAGTQYF.

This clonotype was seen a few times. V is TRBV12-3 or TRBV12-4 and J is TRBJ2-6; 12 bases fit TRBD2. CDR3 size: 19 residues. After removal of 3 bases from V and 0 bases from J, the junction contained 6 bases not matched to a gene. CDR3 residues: CASSLRTSGDISGANVLTF. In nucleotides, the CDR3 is TGTGCCAGCAGTTTGCGGACTAGCGGGGATATCTCTGGGGCCAACGTCCTGACTTTC.

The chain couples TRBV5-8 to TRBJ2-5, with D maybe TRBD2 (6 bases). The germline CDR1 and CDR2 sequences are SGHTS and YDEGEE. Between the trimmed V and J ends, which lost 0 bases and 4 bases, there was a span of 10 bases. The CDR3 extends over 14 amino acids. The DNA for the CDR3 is TGTGCCAGCAGCTTGGCCTGGCGGGGAGAGACCCAGTACTTC. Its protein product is CASSLAWRGETQYF.

The CDR3 reads CASSPIRDSAEQYF. As DNA, the CDR3 is TGCGCCAGCAGCCCAATACGGGACTCCGCCGAGCAGTACTTC. The chain couples TRBV5-1 to TRBJ2-7; D possibly corresponds to TRBD2 (6 bases). The V gene lost 4 bases and the J gene lost 6 bases, with 17 bases spanning the gap. The CDR3 extends over 14 amino acids. Per the germline V gene, CDR1 is SGHRS and CDR2 is YFSETQ.

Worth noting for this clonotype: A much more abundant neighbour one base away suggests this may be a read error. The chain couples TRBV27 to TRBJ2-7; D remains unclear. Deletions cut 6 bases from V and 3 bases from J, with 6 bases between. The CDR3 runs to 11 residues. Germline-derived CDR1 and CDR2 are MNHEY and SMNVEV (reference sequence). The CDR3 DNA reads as TGTGCCAGCAGGGACCACTACGAGCAGTACTTC. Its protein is CASRDHYEQYF.

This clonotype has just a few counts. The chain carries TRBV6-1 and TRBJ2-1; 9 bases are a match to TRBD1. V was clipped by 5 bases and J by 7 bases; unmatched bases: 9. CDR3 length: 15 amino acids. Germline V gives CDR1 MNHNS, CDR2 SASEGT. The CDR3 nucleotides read TGTGCCAGCAGTCGCCGGGACAGGGAGTTTAATGAGCAGTTCTTC. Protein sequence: CASSRRDREFNEQFF.

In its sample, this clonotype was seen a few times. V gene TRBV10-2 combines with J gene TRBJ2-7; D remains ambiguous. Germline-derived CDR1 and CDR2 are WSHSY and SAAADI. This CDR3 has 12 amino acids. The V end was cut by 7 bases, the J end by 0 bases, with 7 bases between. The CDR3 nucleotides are TGCGCCAGCACAGGCAACTCCTACGAGCAGTACTTC. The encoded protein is CASTGNSYEQYF.

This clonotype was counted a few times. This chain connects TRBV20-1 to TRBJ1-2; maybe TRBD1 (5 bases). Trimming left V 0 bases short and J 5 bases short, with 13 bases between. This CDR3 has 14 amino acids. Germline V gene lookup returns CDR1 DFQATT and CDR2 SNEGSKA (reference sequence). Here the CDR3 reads CSARDVRDWYGYTF. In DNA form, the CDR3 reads TGCAGTGCTAGAGATGTCAGGGATTGGTATGGCTACACCTTC.

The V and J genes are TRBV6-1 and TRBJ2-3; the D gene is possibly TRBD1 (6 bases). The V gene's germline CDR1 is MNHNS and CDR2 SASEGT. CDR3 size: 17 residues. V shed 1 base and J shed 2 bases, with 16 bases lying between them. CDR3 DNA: TGTGCCAGCAGTGAAGGAGACAGGCCATTTCCCACAGATACGCAGTATTTT. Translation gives CASSEGDRPFPTDTQYF.

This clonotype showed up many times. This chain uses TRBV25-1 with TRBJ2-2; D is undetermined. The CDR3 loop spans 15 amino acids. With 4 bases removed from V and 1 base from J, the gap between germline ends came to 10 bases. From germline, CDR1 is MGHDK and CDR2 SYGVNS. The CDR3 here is CASSVGLQNTGELFF. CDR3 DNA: TGTGCCAGCAGTGTCGGGCTACAGAACACCGGGGAGCTGTTTTTT.

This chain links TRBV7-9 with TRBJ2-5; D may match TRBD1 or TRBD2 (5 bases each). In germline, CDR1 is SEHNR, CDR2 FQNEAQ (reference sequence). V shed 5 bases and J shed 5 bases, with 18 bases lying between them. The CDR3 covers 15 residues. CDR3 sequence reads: CASSLEGSGTETQYF. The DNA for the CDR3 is TGTGCCAGCAGCCTAGAGGGGAGCGGCACGGAGACCCAGTACTTC.

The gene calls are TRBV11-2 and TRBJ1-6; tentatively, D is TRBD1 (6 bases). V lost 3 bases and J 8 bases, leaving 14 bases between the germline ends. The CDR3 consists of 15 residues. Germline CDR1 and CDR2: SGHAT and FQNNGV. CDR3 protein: CASSFRDTGDSPLHF. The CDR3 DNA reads TGTGCCAGCAGCTTCCGGGACACCGGAGATTCACCCCTCCACTTT.

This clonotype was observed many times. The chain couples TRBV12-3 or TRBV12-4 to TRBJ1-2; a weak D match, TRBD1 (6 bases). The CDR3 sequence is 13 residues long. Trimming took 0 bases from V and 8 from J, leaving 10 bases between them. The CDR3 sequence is CASSLAGARGYTF. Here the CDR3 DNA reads TGTGCCAGCAGTTTAGCGGGGGCGAGAGGCTACACCTTC.

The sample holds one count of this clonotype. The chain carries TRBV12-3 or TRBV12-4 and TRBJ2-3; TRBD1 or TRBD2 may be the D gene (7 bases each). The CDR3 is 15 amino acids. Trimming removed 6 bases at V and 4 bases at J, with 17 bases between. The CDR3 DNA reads TGTGCCAGCAGCGGACAGGCGGGAGTACCAGATACGCAGTATTTT. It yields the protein CASSGQAGVPDTQYF.